This T cell receptor beta chain was obtained from a study of T cell responses to AZD1222 COVID-19 vaccine. Sequenced by immunoSEQ multiplex PCR; TCRdb stores in-frame clones only, minus some. The data contain about 170,000 clones, around 90% of them singletons. As to this clone: Its ends do not fully match the called genes, so a read error is possible.

The CDR3 extends over 12 amino acids. CDR1 and CDR2 from the germline V gene are LNHDA and SQIVND (reference sequence). This clonotype was sampled from an adult in good health. V gene TRBV19 combines with J gene TRBJ1-4; D unclear. The material sequenced was peripheral blood, taken on day 0 of AZD1222 vaccination. The CDR3 region has the DNA TGTGCCAGTAGTCCAACGAATGAAAAACTGTTTTTT. Translated, it gives CASSPTNEKLFF.